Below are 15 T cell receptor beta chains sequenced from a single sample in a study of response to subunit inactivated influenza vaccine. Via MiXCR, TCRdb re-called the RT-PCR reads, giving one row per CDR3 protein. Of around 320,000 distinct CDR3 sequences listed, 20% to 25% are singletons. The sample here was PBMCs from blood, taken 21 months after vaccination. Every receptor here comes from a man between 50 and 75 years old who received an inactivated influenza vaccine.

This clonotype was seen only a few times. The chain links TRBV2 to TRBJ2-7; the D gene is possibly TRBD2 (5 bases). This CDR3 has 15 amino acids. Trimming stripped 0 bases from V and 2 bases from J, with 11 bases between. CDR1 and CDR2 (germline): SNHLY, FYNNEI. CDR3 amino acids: CASSEARPAAYEQYF. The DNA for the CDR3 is TGTGCCAGCAGTGAAGCGAGGCCAGCGGCCTACGAGCAGTACTTC.

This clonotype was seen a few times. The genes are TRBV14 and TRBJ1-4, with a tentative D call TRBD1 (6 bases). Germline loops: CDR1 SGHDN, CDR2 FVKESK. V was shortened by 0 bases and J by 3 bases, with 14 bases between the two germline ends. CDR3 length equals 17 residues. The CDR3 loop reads CASSQDLTGAANEKLFF. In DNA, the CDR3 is TGTGCCAGCAGCCAAGATCTTACGGGGGCCGCTAATGAAAAACTGTTTTTT.

CDR3 bases: TGTGCCAGCAGTCAAGGACGGAATCCATACAATGAGCAGTTCTTC. This codes for CASSQGRNPYNEQFF. The V call is TRBV12-3 or TRBV12-4, the J call TRBJ2-1; D call uncertain. V was cut by 5 bases and J by 4 bases, with 15 bases left in between. This CDR3 has 15 residues.

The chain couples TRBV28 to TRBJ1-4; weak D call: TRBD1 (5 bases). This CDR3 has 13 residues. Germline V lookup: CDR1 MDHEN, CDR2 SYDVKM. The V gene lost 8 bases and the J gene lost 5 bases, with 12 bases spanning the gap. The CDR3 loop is CASGLGGNEKLFF. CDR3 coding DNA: TGTGCCAGCGGACTGGGGGGGAATGAAAAACTGTTTTTT.

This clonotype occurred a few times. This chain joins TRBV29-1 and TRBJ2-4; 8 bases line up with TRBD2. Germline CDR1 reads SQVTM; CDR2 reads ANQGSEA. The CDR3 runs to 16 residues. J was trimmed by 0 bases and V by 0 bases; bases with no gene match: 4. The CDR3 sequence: CSVEDFGGEAKNIQYF. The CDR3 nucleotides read TGCAGCGTTGAAGATTTCGGGGGGGAAGCCAAAAACATTCAGTACTTC.

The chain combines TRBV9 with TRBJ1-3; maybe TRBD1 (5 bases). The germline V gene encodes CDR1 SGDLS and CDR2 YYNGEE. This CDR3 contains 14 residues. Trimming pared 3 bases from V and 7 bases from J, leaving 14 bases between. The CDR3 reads CASSEGTVGNTIYF. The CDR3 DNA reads TGTGCCAGCAGCGAGGGGACCGTCGGTAACACCATATATTTT.

DNA of the CDR3: TGTGCCAGCAGCTTACCCCGCTCGGGGGGGAGGGATACAGATACGCAGTATTTT. As protein: CASSLPRSGGRDTDTQYF. The chain couples TRBV11-1 to TRBJ2-3; 8 bases agree with TRBD2. The J segment lost 3 bases and the V segment lost 2 bases, leaving 13 bases of the junction unmatched. The CDR3 length is 18 residues. Looked up from germline, CDR1 is SGHAT and CDR2 is FQDESV (reference sequence).

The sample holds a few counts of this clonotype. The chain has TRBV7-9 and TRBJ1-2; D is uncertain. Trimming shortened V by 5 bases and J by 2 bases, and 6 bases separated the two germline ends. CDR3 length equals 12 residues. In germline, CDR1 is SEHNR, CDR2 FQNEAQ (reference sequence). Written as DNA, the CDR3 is TGTGCCAGCAGCGCCCAGAACTATGGCTACACCTTC. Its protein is CASSAQNYGYTF.

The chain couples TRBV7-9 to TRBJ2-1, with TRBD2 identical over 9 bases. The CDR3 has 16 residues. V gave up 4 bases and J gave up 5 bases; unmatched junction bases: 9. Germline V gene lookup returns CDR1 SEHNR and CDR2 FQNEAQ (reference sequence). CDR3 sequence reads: CASSSPTSGSNNEQFF. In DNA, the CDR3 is TGTGCCAGCAGCTCGCCGACTAGCGGTTCGAACAATGAGCAGTTCTTC.

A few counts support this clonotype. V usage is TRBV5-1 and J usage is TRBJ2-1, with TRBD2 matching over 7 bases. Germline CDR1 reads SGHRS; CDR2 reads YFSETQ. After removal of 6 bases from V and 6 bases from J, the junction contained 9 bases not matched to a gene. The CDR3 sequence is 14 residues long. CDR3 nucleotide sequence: TGCGCCAGCAACATAGGCAGCGGGATCAATGAGCAGTTCTTC. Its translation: CASNIGSGINEQFF.

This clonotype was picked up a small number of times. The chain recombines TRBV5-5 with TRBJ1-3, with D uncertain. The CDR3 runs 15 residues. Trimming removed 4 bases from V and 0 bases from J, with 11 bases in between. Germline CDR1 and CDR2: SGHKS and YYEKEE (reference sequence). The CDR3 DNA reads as TGTGCCAGCAGCCAGGACCGTTTCTCTGGAAACACCATATATTTT. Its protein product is CASSQDRFSGNTIYF.

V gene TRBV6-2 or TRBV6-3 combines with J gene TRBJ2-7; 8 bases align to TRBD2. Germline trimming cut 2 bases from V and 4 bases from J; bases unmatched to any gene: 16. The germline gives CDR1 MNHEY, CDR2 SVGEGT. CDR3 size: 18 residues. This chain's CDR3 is CASSYENWFSGRVYEQYF. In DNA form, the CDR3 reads TGTGCCAGCAGTTACGAGAACTGGTTCAGCGGGAGAGTGTACGAGCAGTACTTC.

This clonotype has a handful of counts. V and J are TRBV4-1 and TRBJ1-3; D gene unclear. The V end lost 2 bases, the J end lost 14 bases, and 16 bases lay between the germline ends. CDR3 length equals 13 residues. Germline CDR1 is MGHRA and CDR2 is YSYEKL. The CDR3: CASSQSEGLLVYF. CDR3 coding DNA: TGCGCCAGCAGCCAATCCGAGGGATTGCTGGTATATTTT.

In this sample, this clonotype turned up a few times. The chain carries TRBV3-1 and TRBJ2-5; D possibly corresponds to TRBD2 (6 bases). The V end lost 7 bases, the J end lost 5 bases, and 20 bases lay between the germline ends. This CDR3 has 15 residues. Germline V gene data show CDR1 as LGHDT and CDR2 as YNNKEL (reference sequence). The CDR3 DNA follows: TGTGCCAGCACCAAGGGGATAGCGGTCCGGGAGACCCAGTACTTC. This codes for CASTKGIAVRETQYF.

The CDR3, as DNA: TGTGCCAGCAGCGAAGGCAGGTCCTCTACCCGGACTGAAGCTTTCTTT. It translates to CASSEGRSSTRTEAFF. The V call is TRBV9, the J call TRBJ1-1; D gene uncertain. Trimming took 3 bases from V and 5 from J, leaving 20 bases between them. Germline lookup yields CDR1 SGDLS and CDR2 YYNGEE. This CDR3 is 16 amino acids long. Based on the CDR3 plus reference TRBV9 and TRBJ1-1, the full variable domain is DSGVTQTPKHLITATGQRVTLRCSPRSGDLSVYWYQQSLDQGLQFLIQYYNGEERAKGNILERFSAQQFPDLHSELNLSSLELGDSALYFCASSEGRSSTRTEAFFGQGTRLTVV.